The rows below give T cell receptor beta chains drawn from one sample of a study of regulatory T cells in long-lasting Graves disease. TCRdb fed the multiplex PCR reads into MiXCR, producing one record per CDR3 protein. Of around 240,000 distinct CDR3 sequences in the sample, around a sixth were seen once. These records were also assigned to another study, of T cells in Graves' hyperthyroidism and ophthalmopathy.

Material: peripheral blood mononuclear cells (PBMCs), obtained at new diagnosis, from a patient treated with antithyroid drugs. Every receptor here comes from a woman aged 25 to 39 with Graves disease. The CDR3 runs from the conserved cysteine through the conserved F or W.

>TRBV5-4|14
CASSGDSPNYGYTF
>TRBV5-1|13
CASSLGQGAEAFF
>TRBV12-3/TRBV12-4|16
CASSSGAGGRYYGYTF
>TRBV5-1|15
CASSLVLASADTQYF
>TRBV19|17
CASSIALAGGSYNEQFF
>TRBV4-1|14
CASSQGSDSYEQYF
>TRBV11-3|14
CASSRDGSEETQYF
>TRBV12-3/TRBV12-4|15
CASSRPGQTQETQYF
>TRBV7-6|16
CASSLAGQRGNTEAFF
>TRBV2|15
CASTSYRERNQPQHF
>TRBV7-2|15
CASSLAEGLNYGYTF
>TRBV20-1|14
CSASPPGYQETQYF
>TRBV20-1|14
CSARRAGGLNEQFF
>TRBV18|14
CASSYRGNSYEQYF
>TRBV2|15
CASSEYNRDYNEQFF
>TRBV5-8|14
CASSGGQPNYGYTF
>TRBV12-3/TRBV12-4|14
CASSSQGVPPEQFF
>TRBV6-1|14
CASKRTGGIQPQHF
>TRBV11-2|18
CASSSPLTGTGGAGEQYF
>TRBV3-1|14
CASSQSGTGDEQFF
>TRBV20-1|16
CSAEFGFGATAGELFF
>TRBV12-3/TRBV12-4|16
CASSFTRAVSGNTIYF
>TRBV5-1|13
CASSLSVGETQYF
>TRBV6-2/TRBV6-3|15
CASSSQGARTDTQYF
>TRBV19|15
CASSKGAGGPDEQYF
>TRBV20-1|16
CSASPLGRGGQETQYF
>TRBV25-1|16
CASRSAGVPSTDTQYF
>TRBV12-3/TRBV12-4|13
CASSFGTINEQFF
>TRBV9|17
CASSASPGTGGTDTQYF
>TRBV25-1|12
CASSRLHGEAFF
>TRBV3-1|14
CASSIGTDSYEQYF
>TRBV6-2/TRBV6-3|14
CASSTLLQGNEQFF
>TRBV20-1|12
CSAAGADYGYTF
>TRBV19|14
CASRKRQGAQPQHF
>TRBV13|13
CASSLWLQETQYF
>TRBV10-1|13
CASSEAVVDTQYF
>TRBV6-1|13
CATRPIVHYEQYF
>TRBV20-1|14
CSARRGQGSAEAFF
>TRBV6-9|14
CASSWPSTNTEAFF
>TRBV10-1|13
CASSEGQSTEAFF
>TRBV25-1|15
CASSITGKANYGYTF
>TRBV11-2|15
CASSSLRTLYNEQFF
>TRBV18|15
CASSPGAELNTEAFF
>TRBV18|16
CASSPLRTSGGYEQYF
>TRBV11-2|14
CASSSFRSGNTIYF
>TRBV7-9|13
CASRPTETYEQYF
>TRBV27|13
CASSSKINQPQHF
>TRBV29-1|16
CSVEEWLAGNVETQYF
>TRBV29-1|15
CSVDGGGPLQETQYF
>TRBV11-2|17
CASSLGGTSGGTDTQYF